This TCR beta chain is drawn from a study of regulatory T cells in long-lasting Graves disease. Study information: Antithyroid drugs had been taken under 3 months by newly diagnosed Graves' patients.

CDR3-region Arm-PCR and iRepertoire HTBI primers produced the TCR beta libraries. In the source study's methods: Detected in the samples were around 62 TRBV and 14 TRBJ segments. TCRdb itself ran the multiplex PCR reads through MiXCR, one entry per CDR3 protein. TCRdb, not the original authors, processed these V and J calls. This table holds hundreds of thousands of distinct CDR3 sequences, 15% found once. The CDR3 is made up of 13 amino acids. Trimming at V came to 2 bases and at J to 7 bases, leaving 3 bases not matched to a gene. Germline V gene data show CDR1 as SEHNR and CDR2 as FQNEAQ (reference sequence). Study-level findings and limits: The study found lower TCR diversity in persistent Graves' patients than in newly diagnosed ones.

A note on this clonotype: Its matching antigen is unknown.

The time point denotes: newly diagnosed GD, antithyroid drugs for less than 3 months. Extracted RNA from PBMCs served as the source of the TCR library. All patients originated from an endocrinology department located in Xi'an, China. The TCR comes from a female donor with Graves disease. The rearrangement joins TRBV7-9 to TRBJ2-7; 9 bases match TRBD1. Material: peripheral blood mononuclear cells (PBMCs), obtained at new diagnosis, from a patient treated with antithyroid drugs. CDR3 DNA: TGTGCCAGCAGCTTACCGACAGGGGGTGAGCAGTACTTC. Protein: CASSLPTGGEQYF.